These T cell receptor beta chains were read from a single sample in a study of radiotherapy plus CTLA-4 blockade in lung cancer. TCRdb keeps only in-frame clones here, not all; method: immunoSEQ multiplex PCR. The sample consists of roughly 98,000 clones, approximately 78% of them appearing once. The material was peripheral blood, obtained from a patient treated with radiotherapy plus ipilimumab. Receptors originate from a human donor with non-small cell lung cancer who had a partial response to radiotherapy plus ipilimumab. The CDR3 runs from the conserved cysteine through the conserved F or W. The order of the fields is V gene, J gene, D gene, clone size, CDR3 length, CDR3 DNA, CDR3 protein. The D gene is left open where the match is weak. The listing skips clone size in some rows; elsewhere it reads once, few, many or a size class.

V: TRBV29-1
J: TRBJ1-3
D: .
size: .
length: 16
DNA: TGCAGCGTTGTAGTGGACCCGCCAGGGACTGGAAACACCATATATTTT
CDR3: CSVVVDPPGTGNTIYF

V: TRBV7-9
J: TRBJ2-1
D: TRBD2
size: .
length: 16
DNA: TGTGCCAGCAGCCTCCGGGCGGCGGGAGGGCCCTATGAGCAGTTCTTC
CDR3: CASSLRAAGGPYEQFF

V: TRBV5-1
J: TRBJ2-7
D: .
size: .
length: 12
DNA: TGCGCCAGCAGGACAGACTCCTACGAGCAGTACTTC
CDR3: CASRTDSYEQYF

V: TRBV19
J: TRBJ2-7
D: .
size: .
length: 13
DNA: TGTGCCAGTAGTATAGGTCGGGATCGCGAGCAGTACTTC
CDR3: CASSIGRDREQYF

V: TRBV19
J: TRBJ2-7
D: .
size: .
length: 16
DNA: TGTGCCAGTAGTATGGGATGGGAGAGACCCTCCTACGAGCAGTACTTC
CDR3: CASSMGWERPSYEQYF

V: TRBV5-1
J: TRBJ2-3
D: .
size: .
length: 14
DNA: TGCGCCAGCAGCCGGGGTGGGAGCACAGATACGCAGTATTTT
CDR3: CASSRGGSTDTQYF

V: TRBV29-1
J: TRBJ2-2
D: .
size: few
length: 15
DNA: TGCAGCGCCCGCGCCCGGGGATCTGGACCCGGGGAGCTGTTTTTT
CDR3: CSARARGSGPGELFF

V: TRBV9
J: TRBJ2-2
D: .
size: .
length: 16
DNA: TGTGCCAGCAGCGTGGGATGGAGGATAACCACCGGGGAGCTGTTTTTT
CDR3: CASSVGWRITTGELFF

V: TRBV27
J: TRBJ2-5
D: .
size: .
length: 14
DNA: TGTGCCAGCAGTTTAACAGGGAGCGGAGAGACCCAGTACTTC
CDR3: CASSLTGSGETQYF

V: TRBV5-1
J: TRBJ2-2
D: TRBD2
size: .
length: 17
DNA: TGCGCCAGCAGCAGTGAACTAGCGGGAGTCTGGGCCGGGGAGCTGTTTTTT
CDR3: CASSSELAGVWAGELFF

V: TRBV28
J: TRBJ2-7
D: TRBD2
size: .
length: 19
DNA: TGTGCCAGCAGTCCATCCCCCTGGGGCCCCAGCGGGAGGACTTGGGAGCAGTACTTC
CDR3: CASSPSPWGPSGRTWEQYF

V: TRBV30
J: TRBJ1-5
D: .
size: .
length: 19
DNA: TGTGCCTGGAGCCCACCCCCGGGGGGAGACAGGTATGGCAATCAGCCCCAGCATTTT
CDR3: CAWSPPPGGDRYGNQPQHF

V: TRBV28
J: TRBJ2-5
D: TRBD1
size: .
length: 13
DNA: TGTGCCAGCAGTGCAGGGGGCAGGGAGACCCAGTACTTC
CDR3: CASSAGGRETQYF

V: TRBV12-5
J: TRBJ2-1
D: .
size: .
length: 14
DNA: TGTGCTAGTTCAGCGACCCGGCGAGGAAATGAGCAGTTCTTC
CDR3: CASSATRRGNEQFF

V: TRBV14
J: TRBJ2-2
D: TRBD1
size: .
length: 16
DNA: TGTGCCAGCAGCCAACTTACAGGGGGCTATACCGGGGAGCTGTTTTTT
CDR3: CASSQLTGGYTGELFF

V: TRBV27
J: TRBJ2-7
D: .
size: .
length: 16
DNA: TGTGCCAGCAGCCCAGGGGCGGGTCACGTCTCCTACGAGCAGTACTTC
CDR3: CASSPGAGHVSYEQYF

V: TRBV5-1
J: TRBJ2-2
D: TRBD1
size: .
length: 15
DNA: TGCGCCAGCACACACAGGGGGCTCGACACCGGGGAGCTGTTTTTT
CDR3: CASTHRGLDTGELFF

V: TRBV11-1
J: TRBJ2-5
D: .
size: .
length: 13
DNA: TGTGCCAGCAGCCCCGACAGGGAGGCGACCCAGTACTTC
CDR3: CASSPDREATQYF

V: TRBV29-1
J: TRBJ2-1
D: TRBD2
size: .
length: 13
DNA: TGCAGCGTGGGACTAGCAAAACACAATGAGCAGTTCTTC
CDR3: CSVGLAKHNEQFF

V: TRBV19
J: TRBJ2-7
D: .
size: .
length: 13
DNA: TGTGCCAGTAGTAGAGACTTCCCCTACGAGCAGTACTTC
CDR3: CASSRDFPYEQYF

V: TRBV6-1
J: TRBJ1-1
D: .
size: few
length: 15
DNA: TGTGCCAGCAGTCCCCCGGGGGGGATGAACACTGAAGCTTTCTTT
CDR3: CASSPPGGMNTEAFF

V: TRBV5-1
J: TRBJ2-1
D: .
size: once
length: 18
DNA: TGCGCCAGCAGCGTACCCGAGGGGGCGGGGAGCTCCTACAATGAGCAGTTCTTC
CDR3: CASSVPEGAGSSYNEQFF

V: TRBV19
J: TRBJ1-1
D: .
size: .
length: 15
DNA: TGTGCCAGTAGTATCAGGTCAAGGAGGGACACTGAAGCTTTCTTT
CDR3: CASSIRSRRDTEAFF

V: TRBV9
J: TRBJ2-1
D: TRBD2
size: .
length: 18
DNA: TGTGCCAGCAGCGTGGGACTAGCGGGACCACGGAGGGACAATGAGCAGTTCTTC
CDR3: CASSVGLAGPRRDNEQFF

V: TRBV11-2
J: TRBJ2-5
D: TRBD1
size: .
length: 17
DNA: TGTGCCAGCAGCTTCTACTCTGGACAGGTGTACCAAGAGACCCAGTACTTC
CDR3: CASSFYSGQVYQETQYF

V: TRBV10-3
J: TRBJ2-2
D: .
size: .
length: 15
DNA: TGTGCCATCAGTGAGTCCTCGGACAGTCGCGGGGAGCTGTTTTTT
CDR3: CAISESSDSRGELFF

V: TRBV7-3
J: TRBJ2-1
D: TRBD2
size: .
length: 16
DNA: TGTGCCAGCAGCTTAAACGCGGGAGCCGTCTACAATGAGCAGTTCTTC
CDR3: CASSLNAGAVYNEQFF

V: TRBV28
J: TRBJ1-2
D: .
size: .
length: 12
DNA: TGTGCCAGCAGTTTACGGGGGTATGGCTACACCTTC
CDR3: CASSLRGYGYTF

V: TRBV19
J: TRBJ2-1
D: TRBD2
size: .
length: 17
DNA: TGTGCCAGTAGCTCCATTGGCCGACTAGCGGCTTCCAATGAGCAGTTCTTC
CDR3: CASSSIGRLAASNEQFF

V: TRBV6-1
J: TRBJ1-2
D: .
size: .
length: 13
DNA: TGTGCCAGCAGAGACAGAGGCAACTATGGCTACACCTTC
CDR3: CASRDRGNYGYTF

V: TRBV6-6
J: TRBJ1-3
D: .
size: .
length: 15
DNA: TGTGCCAGCAGTTACTCTCCAGGGGCGGGAAACACCATATATTTT
CDR3: CASSYSPGAGNTIYF

V: TRBV5-8
J: TRBJ1-1
D: .
size: .
length: 13
DNA: TGTGCCAGCAGCTTGAACCGACAGTCCCAAGCTTTCTTT
CDR3: CASSLNRQSQAFF

V: TRBV29-1
J: TRBJ2-7
D: .
size: .
length: 13
DNA: TGCAGCGTTGAAAAAGGGGGTAGGGACGAGCAGTACTTC
CDR3: CSVEKGGRDEQYF

V: TRBV6-5
J: TRBJ1-1
D: .
size: .
length: 13
DNA: TGTGCCAGCAGACAACAGGTGAACACTGAAGCTTTCTTT
CDR3: CASRQQVNTEAFF

V: TRBV19
J: TRBJ1-5
D: TRBD1
size: .
length: 16
DNA: TGTGCCAGTAGTATCCGGGGGGACAGGGTCAATCAGCCCCAGCATTTT
CDR3: CASSIRGDRVNQPQHF

V: TRBV30
J: TRBJ2-3
D: .
size: .
length: 11
DNA: TGTGCCAGCCAGACAACCCACAGGCAGTATTTT
CDR3: CASQTTHRQYF

V: TRBV18
J: TRBJ2-7
D: TRBD1
size: once
length: 16
DNA: TGTGCCAGCTCACCACTTATGACAGGGGATAAGGACGAGCAGTACTTC
CDR3: CASSPLMTGDKDEQYF

V: TRBV30
J: TRBJ1-1
D: .
size: few
length: 18
DNA: TGTGCCTGGAGTGTACGTCCGGGGGACGGGCGTAGGAACACTGAAGCTTTCTTT
CDR3: CAWSVRPGDGRRNTEAFF

V: TRBV10-1
J: TRBJ2-7
D: TRBD2
size: once
length: 16
DNA: TGCGCCAGCAGTGACCTTAGGACTAGCGGTTCCTACGAGCAGTACTTC
CDR3: CASSDLRTSGSYEQYF

V: TRBV5-1
J: TRBJ2-7
D: .
size: .
length: 13
DNA: TGCGCCAGCAGCTTGGGGGGGCTCGACGAGCAGTACTTC
CDR3: CASSLGGLDEQYF

V: TRBV2
J: TRBJ2-2
D: TRBD2
size: .
length: 16
DNA: TGTGCCAGCAGATCCGGGACTAGCGGGGACACCGGGGAGCTGTTTTTT
CDR3: CASRSGTSGDTGELFF

V: TRBV5-4
J: TRBJ2-5
D: TRBD2
size: .
length: 18
DNA: TGTGCCAGCAGCAAAACTCCCGGGACTAGCGGGAGAGGTGAGACCCAGTACTTC
CDR3: CASSKTPGTSGRGETQYF

V: TRBV6-1
J: TRBJ2-1
D: TRBD2
size: few
length: 18
DNA: TGTGCCAGCAGGGAACACACCGGAGGACTAGCGGGATACAATGAGCAGTTCTTC
CDR3: CASREHTGGLAGYNEQFF

V: TRBV5-4
J: TRBJ1-1
D: TRBD1
size: .
length: 14
DNA: TGTGCCAGCAGCTTGGGGGACAGGAACACTGAAGCTTTCTTT
CDR3: CASSLGDRNTEAFF

V: TRBV9
J: TRBJ2-7
D: .
size: once
length: 15
DNA: TGTGCCAGCAGCGCAGACAGCTCCAACTCCTACGAGCAGTACTTC
CDR3: CASSADSSNSYEQYF

V: TRBV7-8
J: TRBJ2-7
D: TRBD2
size: .
length: 16
DNA: TGTGCCAGCAGCCTCATAGCGGGTCCTCGAGCCTACGAGCAGTACTTC
CDR3: CASSLIAGPRAYEQYF

V: TRBV19
J: TRBJ2-1
D: .
size: .
length: 14
DNA: TGTGCCAGTAAGGGCAGGGCCCTTTCGGGTGAGCAGTTCTTC
CDR3: CASKGRALSGEQFF

V: TRBV28
J: TRBJ2-7
D: TRBD2
size: .
length: 14
DNA: TGTGCCAGCAGTCCCCCCGGGGGGTCCTACGAGCAGTACTTC
CDR3: CASSPPGGSYEQYF

V: TRBV12-2
J: TRBJ2-1
D: .
size: .
length: 15
DNA: TGTGCAAGTCGCCTCCAGGCGGGAGGGCCCAATGAGCAGTTCTTC
CDR3: CASRLQAGGPNEQFF

V: TRBV5-6
J: TRBJ1-4
D: TRBD1
size: .
length: 16
DNA: TGTGCCAGCAGCTTTGGTATGACAGGGGGTGATGAAAAACTGTTTTTT
CDR3: CASSFGMTGGDEKLFF

V: TRBV28
J: TRBJ2-7
D: .
size: .
length: 15
DNA: TGTGCCAGCAGTTTACAACAGATGTATGCCTACGAGCAGTACTTC
CDR3: CASSLQQMYAYEQYF